This TCR beta chain was observed in a study of blood T cell repertoires in COVID-19. Study-level background: The origin of the acute and convalescent COVID-19 samples was the United States, Italy and Spain. T cells, B-cell-depleted T cells, or PBMCs supplied cDNA or gDNA.

Per germline, CDR1 KGHSH and CDR2 LQKENI. CDR3 length: 15 residues. V was clipped by 2 bases and J by 6 bases, with 14 bases between them. Assay: immunoSEQ multiplex PCR; the TCRdb copy retains only in-frame clones and omits some. The sample yields 200,000 to 300,000 clones, roughly four fifths seen once. The sequence came from an older woman with active or convalescent COVID-19. This chain joins TRBV18 and TRBJ1-5; possible D gene TRBD1, 6 bases. The specimen was peripheral blood. CDR3 coding DNA: TGTGCCAGCTCACCAGGCACTAGGGGGGGTCAGCCCCAGCATTTT. Residues: CASSPGTRGGQPQHF.